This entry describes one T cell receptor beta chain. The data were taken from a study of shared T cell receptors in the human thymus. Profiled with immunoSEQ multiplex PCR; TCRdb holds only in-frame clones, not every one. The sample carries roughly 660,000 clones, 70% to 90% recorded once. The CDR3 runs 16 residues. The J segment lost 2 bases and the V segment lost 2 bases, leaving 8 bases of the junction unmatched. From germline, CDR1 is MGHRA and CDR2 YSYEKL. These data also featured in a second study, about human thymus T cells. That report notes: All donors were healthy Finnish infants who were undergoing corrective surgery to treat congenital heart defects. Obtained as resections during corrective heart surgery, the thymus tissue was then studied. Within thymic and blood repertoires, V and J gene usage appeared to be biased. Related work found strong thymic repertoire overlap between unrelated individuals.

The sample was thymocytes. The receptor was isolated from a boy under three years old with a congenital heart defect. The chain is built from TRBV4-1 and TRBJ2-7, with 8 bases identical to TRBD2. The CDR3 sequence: CASSQNHGRGAYEQYF. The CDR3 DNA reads TGCGCCAGCAGCCAAAATCACGGGAGGGGTGCCTACGAGCAGTACTTC.